Reported below is one TCR beta chain. There is no known antigen for this receptor. Within one base of it there is no much larger clone, and no base qualities were kept. This specimen comes from a study of blood T cells in healthy people across ages (dated by TCRdb to between 2015 and 2016). With respect to the entire study: In model experiments, roughly one uniquely barcoded TCR beta cDNA molecule per two T cells was captured by template switching. Age-related changes in TCR beta repertoire diversity were measured in the study by deep sequencing normalized with unique cDNA molecular identifiers. Four age groups were formed from the donors: young (average 16 years), middle-aged (approximately 40), aged (around 68) and long-lived (approximately 80). To avoid experimental bias, donors of different ages were distributed randomly across sequencing lanes. For two donors (one aged 18 to 30 and one aged 80 or older), the study analyzed two additional independent replicas of 1 million unique cDNA reads from the same blood draw. The research as a whole found: Compared with the aged group, the long-lived group had more naive CD4+ T cells, fewer expanded clones and increased TCR diversity, suggesting age selection. Because donor CMV infection status was unknown, age-related changes in expanded clonotypes were potentially confounded. As age increased, observed TCR beta diversity per million T cells dropped in a roughly linear way, and a significant reduction was already evident by age about 40. Since profiling was done on bulk unsorted PBMCs, naive and antigen-experienced compartments could not be conclusively compared. Total diversity estimates from one million sequenced T cells were considered lower bounds and underestimates. The percentage of naive T cells measured by flow cytometry correlated strongly with observed TCR beta diversity.

Receptors were amplified or captured by 5' RACE. A second PCR of roughly 6 to 11 cycles was run with a J-beta primer mix and a sample-barcoded 5' primer. Each TCR beta cDNA molecule received a unique molecular identifier from a template-switch 5' adaptor carrying 12 random nucleotides. At least 3 million CDR3-containing paired-end reads were obtained from each sample. The Mint cDNA synthesis kit, primed by a TRBC-specific oligonucleotide, was used to synthesize first-strand cDNA from all RNA. After uracil-DNA glycosylase treatment, a first 18-cycle PCR used universal primers M1SS and BC2_uni_R on all cDNA. Processing in the source paper ran as follows. For normalization, 1 million high-quality reads were randomly selected from each sample, with every read carrying a distinct molecular identifier. Reads sharing molecular identifiers were discarded rather than binned into consensus sequences. MiTCR, run with a Q25 quality threshold and the strictest error-elimination algorithm, handled CDR3 identification, clonotype clustering and error correction. A nonparametric unseen species model with Euler transformation was used to estimate lower-bound total TCR beta diversity. TCRdb took the public reads, trimmed them with fastp at Q25, ran MiXCR for clone calling and kept in-frame beta chains. Each record represents a unique CDR3 protein, reported with the most common genes and DNA among its rows. The V and J calls and clone size are TCRdb's, not the authors'. The sample table records some 1,800,000 distinct CDR3 sequences; about 39% of these occur just once. The ten largest clones add up to 20% to 25% of the sample.

The CDR3, cysteine through phenylalanine, is 12 amino acids long. The CDR3 DNA has 36 bases and is translated from base 1. V is pared back by 6 bases and J by 8 bases, with 12 bases lying between the germline termini. The roughly 42 donors, aged about 6 to 95 years, were systemically healthy Caucasian individuals from Russia. About 10 milliliters of peripheral blood were collected from each donor into EDTA-treated Vacutainer tubes. PBMCs were isolated by Ficoll-Paque density-gradient centrifugation, with at least 6 million obtained per sample. Total RNA, at least 6 micrograms per sample, was extracted from PBMCs with Trizol reagent. The percentages of naive CD45RAhigh/CD27high T cells were determined by flow cytometry on a PBMC aliquot from every donor.

The TCR comes from a human donor in good health. The sequenced material came from blood. The rearrangement combines TRBV12-3 or TRBV12-4 with TRBJ2-3, with no reliable assignment of the D segment. The sequence in DNA is TGTGCCAGCAGCCCCGACGCCGGTACGCAGTATTTT. Its coded protein is CASSPDAGTQYF.